Below, 30 T cell receptor beta chains from the same sample are listed, as sequenced in a study of blood T cell repertoires in COVID-19. Clones were read by immunoSEQ multiplex PCR, and TCRdb kept only the in-frame ones, dropping some. The sample carries 25,000 to 35,000 clones, approximately 85% recorded once. Sequenced: peripheral blood. The receptors originated from a human donor in a cohort sampled during active COVID-19.

The table lists this clone with a count of one. The genes are TRBV27 and TRBJ2-1; 8 nucleotides line up with TRBD2. Germline V lookup: CDR1 MNHEY, CDR2 SMNVEV (reference sequence). This CDR3 region has 15 residues. Unmatched junction bases numbered 7, after V lost 3 bases and J lost 6 bases. The CDR3 DNA sequence: TGTGCCAGCAGTTTCGCGGGAGGAGTCTTCAATGAGCAGTTCTTC. Its protein product is CASSFAGGVFNEQFF.

This clone showed up just a few times. The gene calls are TRBV7-9 and TRBJ1-5; D perhaps matches TRBD1 (5 bases). Per the germline V gene, CDR1 is SEHNR and CDR2 is FQNEAQ (reference sequence). The CDR3 extends over 16 amino acids. The germline V and J ends were trimmed by 5 bases and 1 base, with 15 bases remaining between them. The chain's CDR3 is CASSDGGTESNQPQHF. CDR3 coding DNA: TGTGCCAGCAGCGACGGGGGGACCGAGAGCAATCAGCCCCAGCATTTT.

The rearrangement links TRBV5-1 to TRBJ2-7; D uncertain. Germline V gene sequence: CDR1 SGHRS, CDR2 YFSETQ. V was shortened by 0 bases and J by 4 bases, with 14 bases between the two germline ends. CDR3 length equals 15 residues. The CDR3 region is CASSLDPEPEYEQYF. CDR3 bases: TGCGCCAGCAGCTTGGATCCAGAGCCGGAGTACGAGCAGTACTTC.

The chain carries TRBV9 and TRBJ2-1; weak D call: TRBD2 (6 bases). The CDR3 is 16 amino acids. The germline V and J ends were trimmed by 0 bases and 3 bases, with 13 bases remaining between them. Germline lookup yields CDR1 SGDLS and CDR2 YYNGEE. The DNA for the CDR3 is TGTGCCAGCAGCGTAGAGAGTAGCGGTGACTACAATGAGCAGTTCTTC. The encoded protein is CASSVESSGDYNEQFF. Full variable domain (remainder filled in from reference TRBV9 and TRBJ2-1): DSGVTQTPKHLITATGQRVTLRCSPRSGDLSVYWYQQSLDQGLQFLIQYYNGEERAKGNILERFSAQQFPDLHSELNLSSLELGDSALYFCASSVESSGDYNEQFFGPGTRLTVL.

DNA for the CDR3: TGTGCCTGGGGCAGGGATAAGGACTACGAGCAGTACTTC. This encodes CAWGRDKDYEQYF. V is TRBV30 and J is TRBJ2-7; D is perhaps TRBD1 (5 bases). CDR3 length: 13 amino acids. V was trimmed by 5 bases and J by 3 bases, leaving 14 bases between them. CDR1 is GTSNPN, CDR2 SVGIG, per germline (reference sequence).

DNA of the CDR3: TGTGCCAGCAGCGGCGACAGGTTTGACACTGAAGCTTTCTTT. Its protein is CASSGDRFDTEAFF. The chain employs TRBV13 and TRBJ1-1; tentatively, D is TRBD1 (6 bases). V was pared by 5 bases and J by 3 bases, with 13 bases between. Germline lookup yields CDR1 PRHDT and CDR2 FYEKMQ (reference sequence). This CDR3 has 14 residues. Based on the CDR3 plus reference TRBV13 and TRBJ1-1, the full variable domain is AAGVIQSPRHLIKEKRETATLKCYPIPRHDTVYWYQQGPGQDPQFLISFYEKMQSDKGSIPDRFSAQQFSDYHSELNMSSLELGDSALYFCASSGDRFDTEAFFGQGTRLTVV.

This clone has only one observation. The rearrangement uses TRBV6-5 and TRBJ2-7, with no clear D. The CDR3 has 15 residues. V was pared by 0 bases and J by 3 bases, with 12 bases between. Germline V gives CDR1 MNHEY, CDR2 SVGAGI. The CDR3 nucleotides read TGTGCCAGCAGTTACTCGAATGATAGAGTCTACGAGCAGTACTTC. This codes for CASSYSNDRVYEQYF.

The gene calls are TRBV6-5 and TRBJ2-5; possibly TRBD2 for D (5 bases). Trimming shortened V by 8 bases and J by 3 bases, and 19 bases separated the two germline ends. Germline V gene sequence: CDR1 MNHEY, CDR2 SVGAGI. The CDR3 sequence is 15 residues long. Written as DNA, the CDR3 is TGTGCCAGCGAGGTTGGACTCATACTTAAAGAGACCCAGTACTTC. The encoded protein is CASEVGLILKETQYF.

The chain joins TRBV7-6 to TRBJ2-1, with TRBD2 matching 7 bases. From germline, CDR1 is SGHVS and CDR2 FNYEAQ. This CDR3 contains 15 residues. The V gene end was trimmed by 0 bases and the J gene end by 7 bases; junction bases not matched to a gene: 6. The CDR3 region has the DNA TGTGCCAGCAGCTTAGCGCCGGGAGGCGGGAATGAGCAGTTCTTC. It yields the protein CASSLAPGGGNEQFF.

This rearrangement joins TRBV30 to TRBJ2-3, with a weak D call TRBD2 (6 bases). From germline, CDR1 is GTSNPN and CDR2 SVGIG (reference sequence). This CDR3 contains 15 residues. With 2 bases removed from V and 4 bases from J, the gap between germline ends came to 16 bases. In DNA form, the CDR3 reads TGTGCCTGGAGTCCCAGCGGGTTACCTGCAGATACGCAGTATTTT. Residues: CAWSPSGLPADTQYF.

Concerning this clone: One end of the junction is discordant with germline, which a read error may explain. V usage is TRBV9 and J usage is TRBJ2-7; possibly TRBD1 for D (5 bases). The CDR3 totals 14 residues. CDR1 and CDR2 from the germline V gene are SGDLS and YYNGEE. The CDR3 nucleotides are TGTGCCAGCAGCGTAGGTTCGGACCCGGACACGGTGGACTTC. Amino acid sequence: CASSVGSDPDTVDF.

The chain couples TRBV7-9 to TRBJ1-5; no definite D call. V dropped 0 bases and J dropped 5 bases, with 5 bases sitting between them. Germline values: CDR1 SEHNR, CDR2 FQNEAQ (reference sequence). This CDR3 comprises 13 residues. This CDR3 reads CASSLASDQPQHF. CDR3 nucleotides: TGTGCCAGCAGCTTAGCGTCGGATCAGCCCCAGCATTTT. The full variable domain, its missing parts supplied by reference TRBV7-9 and TRBJ1-5, is DTGVSQNPRHKITKRGQNVTFRCDPISEHNRLYWYRQTLGQGPEFLTYFQNEAQLEKSRLLSDRFSAERPKGSFSTLEIQRTEQGDSAMYLCASSLASDQPQHFGDGTRLSIL.

The gene calls are TRBV28 and TRBJ2-1; TRBD2 might be the D (5 bases). Germline loops: CDR1 MDHEN, CDR2 SYDVKM. This CDR3 is 14 amino acids long. V lost 6 bases to trimming and J lost 4 bases, with 13 bases between them. CDR3 sequence reads: CASSPRVGYNEQFF. CDR3 nucleotide sequence: TGTGCCAGCAGCCCGCGGGTGGGATACAATGAGCAGTTCTTC.

The gene calls are TRBV2 and TRBJ2-7, with D possibly TRBD2 on 6 matching bases. The V end lost 5 bases, the J end lost 7 bases, and 15 bases lay between the germline ends. Per the germline V gene, CDR1 is SNHLY and CDR2 is FYNNEI. The CDR3 runs 13 residues. CDR3 nucleotides: TGTGCCAGCAGTCCCTGGATGGCGGGGGAGCAGTACTTC. Encoded protein: CASSPWMAGEQYF.

The chain is built from TRBV19 and TRBJ1-5; D is ambiguous. The V end was cut by 1 base, the J end by 5 bases, with 6 bases between. This CDR3 is 13 amino acids long. Germline-derived CDR1 and CDR2 are LNHDA and SQIVND (reference sequence). The chain's CDR3 is CASSIGSYQPQHF. As DNA, the CDR3 is TGTGCCAGTAGTATAGGTAGTTATCAGCCCCAGCATTTT.

For this clone: Germline and junction disagree at one end, which may indicate a read error. The V gene is TRBV28, the J gene TRBJ1-5; 8 positions agree with TRBD1. The CDR3 totals 15 residues. CDR1 is MDHEN and CDR2 is SYDVKM in the germline V gene. The CDR3 here is CASSSLTGAIQPQHF. The CDR3 coding sequence is TGTGCCAGTAGTTCATTGACAGGGGCAATTCAGCCCCAGCATTTT.

This chain links TRBV27 with TRBJ2-3; TRBD1 matches 7 bases. The V gene's germline CDR1 is MNHEY and CDR2 SMNVEV (reference sequence). This CDR3 has 16 amino acids. Trimming removed 5 bases from V and 5 bases from J; junction bases left unmatched: 13. The CDR3 is CASSPYQGELGDTQYF. CDR3 sequence (DNA): TGTGCCAGCAGTCCCTATCAGGGGGAACTAGGAGATACGCAGTATTTT.

This chain joins TRBV10-1 and TRBJ1-6; D uncertain. The CDR3 spans 16 residues. V shed 9 bases and J shed 6 bases, with 21 bases lying between them. Germline values: CDR1 WNHNN, CDR2 SYGVQD (reference sequence). CDR3 residues: CARPPITLQFNSPLHF. DNA of the CDR3: TGCGCCAGACCCCCGATTACATTACAATTTAATTCACCCCTCCACTTT.

This chain uses TRBV9 with TRBJ2-7; TRBD2 aligns across 9 bases. CDR3 length: 16 residues. The trim removed 0 bases at V and 5 bases at J, leaving 9 bases unmatched. Looked up from germline, CDR1 is SGDLS and CDR2 is YYNGEE. The CDR3 DNA is TGTGCCAGCAGCGTAGGCGGGGGGGACAGCTTCAACGAGCAGTACTTC. It specifies CASSVGGGDSFNEQYF.

The rearrangement joins TRBV4-1 to TRBJ2-3; 10 bases are shared with TRBD1. Germline-derived CDR1 and CDR2 are MGHRA and YSYEKL. V lost 4 bases and J lost 0; bases outside the gene matches: 4. There are 16 residues in the CDR3. CDR3 nucleotide sequence: TGCGCCAGCAGCCCCCGACAGGGGGCAAGCACAGATACGCAGTATTTT. This translates into CASSPRQGASTDTQYF.

This rearrangement joins TRBV10-1 to TRBJ2-1, with 10 bases lining up with TRBD1. The CDR3 covers 14 residues. Germline V gives CDR1 WNHNN, CDR2 SYGVQD (reference sequence). The ends lost 2 bases at V and 9 bases at J; junction bases unmatched: 4. The CDR3 protein is CASSEDRGRSEQFF. The CDR3 DNA sequence: TGCGCCAGCAGTGAGGACAGGGGGCGTTCTGAGCAGTTCTTC.

The V gene is TRBV14, the J gene TRBJ2-3; the D is unclear. Germline V gene lookup returns CDR1 SGHDN and CDR2 FVKESK. V was shortened by 5 bases and J by 0 bases, with 9 bases between the two germline ends. CDR3 length equals 14 residues. This CDR3 is CASSASWSTDTQYF. Written as DNA, the CDR3 is TGTGCCAGCAGCGCCAGTTGGAGCACAGATACGCAGTATTTT.

This clone showed up just once. V usage is TRBV7-3 and J usage is TRBJ2-3, with D tentatively TRBD2 (5 bases). The CDR3 has 15 residues. Germline V gene data show CDR1 as SGHTA and CDR2 as FQGTGA. V lost 3 bases and J 0 bases, leaving 10 bases between the germline ends. The CDR3 loop is CASSFSGGSTDTQYF. CDR3 nucleotides: TGTGCCAGCAGCTTTAGTGGCGGGAGCACAGATACGCAGTATTTT.

The rearrangement links TRBV27 to TRBJ2-1; 9 bases match TRBD2. Trimming took 5 bases from V and 4 from J; bases not matched to a gene: 3. The germline V gene encodes CDR1 MNHEY and CDR2 SMNVEV (reference sequence). The CDR3 totals 14 residues. Here the CDR3 DNA reads TGTGCCAGCAGTCGCGGGGGGGTATACAATGAGCAGTTCTTC. Encoded protein: CASSRGGVYNEQFF.

The rearrangement links TRBV2 to TRBJ2-5, with 8 positions matching TRBD1. The CDR3 has 16 amino acids. J lost 0 bases, V lost 8 bases, and 11 bases had no gene match. From germline, CDR1 is SNHLY and CDR2 FYNNEI. CDR3 region: CASRTGYGGYQETQYF. CDR3 bases: TGTGCCAGCCGGACAGGGTATGGAGGGTACCAAGAGACCCAGTACTTC.

This chain joins TRBV10-3 and TRBJ2-7; TRBD2 matches 12 bases. After removal of 6 bases from V and 7 bases from J, the junction contained 4 bases not matched to a gene. The CDR3 spans 13 residues. Germline V gives CDR1 ENHRY, CDR2 SYGVKD. Here the CDR3 reads CAISLAGGKEQYF. The CDR3 DNA reads as TGTGCCATCAGCCTAGCGGGGGGGAAAGAGCAGTACTTC.

The J gene is TRBJ1-1, the V gene TRBV7-3; D not certain. CDR3 size: 13 residues. Trimming took off 5 bases at V and 3 bases at J, with 10 bases between the two ends. Per the germline V gene, CDR1 is SGHTA and CDR2 is FQGTGA. For the CDR3, the DNA is TGTGCCAGCAGCCCCACGAGCCACACTGAAGCTTTCTTT. It encodes CASSPTSHTEAFF.

The chain links TRBV7-9 to TRBJ1-5; D is undetermined. Trimming pared 5 bases from V and 7 bases from J, leaving 12 bases between. Germline assignment: CDR1 SEHNR and CDR2 FQNEAQ (reference sequence). The CDR3 extends over 13 amino acids. CDR3 sequence reads: CASSGLRGQPQHF. The CDR3, as DNA: TGTGCCAGCAGCGGACTCAGAGGACAGCCCCAGCATTTT.

This rearrangement joins TRBV19 to TRBJ1-1, with a weak D call TRBD1 (5 bases). CDR3 length equals 12 residues. V was shortened by 5 bases and J by 4 bases, with 8 bases between the two germline ends. CDR1 LNHDA and CDR2 SQIVND come from the germline V gene (reference sequence). The CDR3 loop is CASSAGGTEAFF. The DNA of the CDR3 is TGTGCCAGTAGTGCCGGGGGCACTGAAGCTTTCTTT.

The chain links TRBV19 to TRBJ2-3, with 7 bases aligning to TRBD1. The CDR3 totals 13 residues. V was pared by 6 bases and J by 0 bases, with 0 bases of the junction left unmatched. Per the germline V gene, CDR1 is LNHDA and CDR2 is SQIVND (reference sequence). The CDR3 nucleotides are TGTGCCAGTAGGGACAGGAGCACAGATACGCAGTATTTT. Translating gives CASRDRSTDTQYF.